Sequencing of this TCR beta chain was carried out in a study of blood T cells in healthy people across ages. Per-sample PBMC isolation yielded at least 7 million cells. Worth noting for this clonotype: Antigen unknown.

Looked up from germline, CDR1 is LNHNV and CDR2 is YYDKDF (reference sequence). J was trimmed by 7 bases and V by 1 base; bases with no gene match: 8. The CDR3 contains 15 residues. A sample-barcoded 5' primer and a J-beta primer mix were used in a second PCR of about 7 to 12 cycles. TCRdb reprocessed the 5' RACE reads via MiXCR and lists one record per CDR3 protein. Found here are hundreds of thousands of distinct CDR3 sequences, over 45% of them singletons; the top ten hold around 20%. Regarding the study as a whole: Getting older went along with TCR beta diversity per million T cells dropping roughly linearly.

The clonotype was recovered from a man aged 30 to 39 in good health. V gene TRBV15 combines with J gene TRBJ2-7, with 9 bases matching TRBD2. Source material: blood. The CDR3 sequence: CATSRGLAGYNEQYF. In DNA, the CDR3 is TGTGCCACCAGCAGAGGGCTAGCGGGGTACAATGAGCAGTACTTC.